The clone carrying this TCR beta chain was detected many times. A library of TCRbeta sequences, prepared with unique molecular identifiers, was generated. TCRdb ran MiXCR on the PCR reads and lists one entry per CDR3 protein. Among under 850,000 distinct CDR3 sequences, less than 15% were seen once, and the ten largest hold roughly 0.84%. The entry originates in a study of T-cell reconstitution after alpha-beta-depleted transplantation in children. V gave up 11 bases and J gave up 0 bases, with 8 bases separating them. CDR3 length: 13 residues. This chain connects TRBV12-3 or TRBV12-4 to TRBJ2-6, with D unclear. This TCR was recovered from a girl aged 2 to 9 with congenital amegakaryocytic thrombocytopenia, due to receive a stem cell transplant. The sample was PBMCs, taken before TCRalphabeta/CD19-depleted stem cell transplant. CDR3 in amino acids: CAGDNSGANVLTF. The CDR3 region has the DNA TGTGCCGGTGACAACTCTGGGGCCAACGTCCTGACTTTC.